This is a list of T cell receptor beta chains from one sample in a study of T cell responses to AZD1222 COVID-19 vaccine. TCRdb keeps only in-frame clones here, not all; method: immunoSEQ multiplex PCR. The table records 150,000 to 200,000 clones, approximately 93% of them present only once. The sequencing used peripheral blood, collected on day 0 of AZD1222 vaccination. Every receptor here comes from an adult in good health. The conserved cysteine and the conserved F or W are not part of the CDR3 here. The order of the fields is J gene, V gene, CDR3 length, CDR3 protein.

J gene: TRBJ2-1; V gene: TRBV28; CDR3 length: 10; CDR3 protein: ASSLIGTEQF
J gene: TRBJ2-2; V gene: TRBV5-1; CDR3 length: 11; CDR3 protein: ASSLVSAGELF
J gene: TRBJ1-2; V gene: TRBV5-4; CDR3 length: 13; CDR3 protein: ASSLGPEANYGYT
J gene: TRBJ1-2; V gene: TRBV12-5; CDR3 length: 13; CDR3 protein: ASGGDRGPDYGYT
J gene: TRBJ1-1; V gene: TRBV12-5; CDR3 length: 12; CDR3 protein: ASGMSRGLEEAF
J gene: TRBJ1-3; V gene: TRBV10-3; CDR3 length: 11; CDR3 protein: AISESGRNTIY
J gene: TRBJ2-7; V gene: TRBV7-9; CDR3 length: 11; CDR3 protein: ASSPGQGFLTY
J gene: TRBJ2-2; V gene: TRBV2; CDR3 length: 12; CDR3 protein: ASRDNEYTGELF
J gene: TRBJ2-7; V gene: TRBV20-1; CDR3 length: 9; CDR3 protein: SAPDPSGGS
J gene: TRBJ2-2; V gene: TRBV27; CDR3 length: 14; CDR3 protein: ASSRTSGSISGELF
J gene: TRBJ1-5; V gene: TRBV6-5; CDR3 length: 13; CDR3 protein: ASSYSFHGGQPQH
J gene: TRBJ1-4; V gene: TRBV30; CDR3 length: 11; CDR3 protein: AWSEHLNEKLF
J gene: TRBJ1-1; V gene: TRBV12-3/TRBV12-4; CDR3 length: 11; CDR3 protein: ASSLEERTEAF